These 3 T cell receptor beta chains were all obtained from the same sample, sequenced in a study of blood T cell repertoires in COVID-19. The assay was immunoSEQ multiplex PCR, and TCRdb's table has in-frame clones only and misses some. The data show roughly 250,000 clones, 70% to 85% seen once. Sequences were obtained from peripheral blood. The receptors come from a woman in her forties with active or convalescent COVID-19.

The chain carries TRBV25-1 and TRBJ1-5; D perhaps matches TRBD1 (5 bases). The CDR3 runs 13 residues. The V and J ends lost 4 bases and 6 bases respectively, with 10 bases between them. CDR1 MGHDK and CDR2 SYGVNS come from the germline V gene. The CDR3 loop is CASSAQGPQPQHF. CDR3 bases: TGTGCCAGCAGTGCGCAGGGCCCTCAGCCCCAGCATTTT.

This chain uses TRBV5-1 with TRBJ2-3, with D tentatively TRBD1 (5 bases). The CDR3 contains 15 residues. The germline CDR1 and CDR2 sequences are SGHRS and YFSETQ. Trimming took 0 bases from V and 2 from J, leaving 10 bases between them. The CDR3 DNA is TGCGCCAGCAGCTTGGGAAGGGGAACCACAGATACGCAGTATTTT. Translated, it gives CASSLGRGTTDTQYF.

This chain joins TRBV11-1 and TRBJ2-7; D is possibly TRBD1 (6 bases). Trimming stripped 4 bases from V and 4 bases from J, with 11 bases between. The CDR3 is 13 residues long. Germline CDR1 reads SGHAT; CDR2 reads FQDESV (reference sequence). CDR3 bases: TGTGCCAGCAGCTCCGACAGGTCTTACGAGCAGTACGTC. Its translation is CASSSDRSYEQYV.